This T cell receptor (beta chain) derives from a study of cytomegalovirus exposure and HLA in healthy donors. Primers for the PCR totalled 60 Vbeta and 13 Jbeta. The data were produced by immunoSEQ multiplex PCR, yet TCRdb's version contains in-frame clones alone and is incomplete. This sample carries approximately 150,000 clones, 84% of them seen once, and the ten largest clones take about 1%. The CDR3 extends over 13 amino acids. Germline V gene sequence: CDR1 SGHTA, CDR2 FQGNSA. V was shortened by 5 bases and J by 3 bases, with 11 bases between the two germline ends. This clone was detected only a few times.

The V gene is TRBV7-2, the J gene TRBJ2-7; TRBD2 might be the D (6 bases). The TCR originated in a young man in good health and CMV-seronegative. The specimen was PBMCs. CDR3 protein: CASSVGLLYEQYF. CDR3 nucleotides: TGTGCCAGCAGCGTGGGACTTCTCTACGAGCAGTACTTC.